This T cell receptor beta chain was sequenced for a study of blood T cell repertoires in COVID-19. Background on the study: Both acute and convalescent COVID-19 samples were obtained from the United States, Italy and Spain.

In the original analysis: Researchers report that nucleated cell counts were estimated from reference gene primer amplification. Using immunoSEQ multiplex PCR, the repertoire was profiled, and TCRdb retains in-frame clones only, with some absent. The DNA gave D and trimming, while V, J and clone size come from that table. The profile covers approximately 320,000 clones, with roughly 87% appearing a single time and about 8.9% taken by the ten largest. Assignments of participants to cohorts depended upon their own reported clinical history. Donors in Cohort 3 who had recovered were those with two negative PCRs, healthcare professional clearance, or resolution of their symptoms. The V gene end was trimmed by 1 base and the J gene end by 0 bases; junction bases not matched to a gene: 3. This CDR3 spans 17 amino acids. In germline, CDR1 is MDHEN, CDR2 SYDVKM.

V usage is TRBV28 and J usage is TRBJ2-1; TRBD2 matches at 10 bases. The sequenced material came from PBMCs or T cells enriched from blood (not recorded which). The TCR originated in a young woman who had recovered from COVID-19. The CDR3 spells CASSLSSGRSSYNEQFF. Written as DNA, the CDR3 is TGTGCCAGCAGTTTATCTAGCGGGAGAAGCTCCTACAATGAGCAGTTCTTC. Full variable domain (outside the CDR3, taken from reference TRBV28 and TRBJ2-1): DVKVTQSSRYLVKRTGEKVFLECVQDMDHENMFWYRQDPGLGLRLIYFSYDVKMKEKGDIPEGYSVSREKKERFSLILESASTNQTSMYLCASSLSSGRSSYNEQFFGPGTRLTVL.